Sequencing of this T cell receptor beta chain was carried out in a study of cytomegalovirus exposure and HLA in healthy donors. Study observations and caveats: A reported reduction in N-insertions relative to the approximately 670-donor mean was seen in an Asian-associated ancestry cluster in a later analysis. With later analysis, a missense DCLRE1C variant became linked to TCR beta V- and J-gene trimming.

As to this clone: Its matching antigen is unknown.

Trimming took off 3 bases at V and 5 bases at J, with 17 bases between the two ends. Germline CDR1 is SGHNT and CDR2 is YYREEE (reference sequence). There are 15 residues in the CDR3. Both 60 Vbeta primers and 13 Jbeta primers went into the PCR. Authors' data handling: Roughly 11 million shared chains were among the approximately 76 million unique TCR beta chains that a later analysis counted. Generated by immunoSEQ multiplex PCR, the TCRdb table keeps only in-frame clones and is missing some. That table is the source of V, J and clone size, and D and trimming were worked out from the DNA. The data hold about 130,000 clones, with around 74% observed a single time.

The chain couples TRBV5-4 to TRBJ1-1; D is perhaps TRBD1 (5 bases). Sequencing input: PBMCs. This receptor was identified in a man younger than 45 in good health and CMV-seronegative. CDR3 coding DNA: TGTGCCAGCAGCTGGGATCAGGGAAGGCGGACTGAAGCTTTCTTT. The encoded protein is CASSWDQGRRTEAFF.